The 23 T cell receptor beta chains presented below share a single source sample, sequenced in a study of blood T cell repertoires in COVID-19. Assay used: immunoSEQ multiplex PCR; TCRdb lists only in-frame clones, some missing. Found here are over 300,000 clones, 80% to 90% of them singletons; the top ten hold 2.2%. Sequenced input: PBMCs or T cells enriched from blood (not recorded which). Receptors originate from a man aged 30-40 years who had recovered from COVID-19.

This chain joins TRBV2 and TRBJ1-2, with D hard to call. The germline CDR1 and CDR2 sequences are SNHLY and FYNNEI. V lost 6 bases, J lost 0 bases, and 14 bases lay in between. The CDR3 loop spans 15 amino acids. In DNA form, the CDR3 reads TGTGCCAGCAGACCAACCGGGTTAGCTAACTATGGCTACACCTTC. Amino acids: CASRPTGLANYGYTF.

The genes are TRBV7-3 and TRBJ2-5; 7 positions match TRBD2. CDR1 and CDR2 from the germline V gene are SGHTA and FQGTGA. V dropped 5 bases and J dropped 4; count of bases not matched to a gene: 13. This CDR3 is built from 16 residues. The DNA of the CDR3 is TGTGCCAGCAGCCGGTTCGGAGCGGGGTTGGGAGAGACCCAGTACTTC. As protein: CASSRFGAGLGETQYF.

J is TRBJ2-5 and V is TRBV2, with TRBD1 identical over 8 bases. The CDR3 has 14 residues. Germline lookup yields CDR1 SNHLY and CDR2 FYNNEI. V lost 1 base to trimming and J lost 4 bases; unmatched junction nucleotides: 2. The CDR3, as DNA: TGTGCCAGCAGTGAAGGGACAGGGCGAGAGACCCAGTACTTC. This encodes CASSEGTGRETQYF.

The CDR3 DNA is TGTGCCAGCTCACCCCCGACAGGCCCGCTCTATGGCTACACCTTC. It translates to CASSPPTGPLYGYTF. The chain has TRBV18 and TRBJ1-2, with D perhaps matching TRBD1 (6 bases). Deletions cut 3 bases from V and 4 bases from J, with 15 bases between. The germline V gene has CDR1 KGHSH and CDR2 LQKENI. This CDR3 has 15 residues.

The V call is TRBV10-3, the J call TRBJ2-1; D unclear. The CDR3 runs to 13 residues. Germline CDR1 ENHRY, CDR2 SYGVKD. Trimming removed 4 bases at V and 4 bases at J, with 8 bases between. CDR3 bases: TGTGCCATCAGTGCCCAGATGTACAATGAGCAGTTCTTC. Its protein is CAISAQMYNEQFF.

The chain recombines TRBV27 with TRBJ2-3; TRBD1 might be the D (5 bases). Looked up from germline, CDR1 is MNHEY and CDR2 is SMNVEV (reference sequence). CDR3 length equals 13 residues. Trimming pared 5 bases from V and 3 bases from J, leaving 9 bases between. The CDR3 DNA reads TGTGCCAGCAGTCTAAGACAGACAGATACGCAGTATTTT. Protein sequence: CASSLRQTDTQYF.

The chain carries TRBV14 and TRBJ2-1; 9 positions match TRBD2. Per the germline V gene, CDR1 is SGHDN and CDR2 is FVKESK. This CDR3 contains 14 residues. Losses at the gene ends were 4 bases for V and 9 bases for J; bases not matched to a gene: 7. This CDR3 reads CASSLGGGAFEQFF. Written as DNA, the CDR3 is TGTGCCAGCAGCCTAGGCGGGGGGGCTTTTGAGCAGTTCTTC. The whole variable domain, filled in from reference TRBV14 and TRBJ2-1, reads EAGVTQFPSHSVIEKGQTVTLRCDPISGHDNLYWYRRVMGKEIKFLLHFVKESKQDESGMPNNRFLAERTGGTYSTLKVQPAELEDSGVYFCASSLGGGAFEQFFGPGTRLTVL.

V usage is TRBV9 and J usage is TRBJ2-2; a possible D gene is TRBD1 (6 bases). The CDR3 is 17 amino acids. Trimming removed 0 bases from V and 0 bases from J, with 12 bases in between. The germline V gene has CDR1 SGDLS and CDR2 YYNGEE. The CDR3 coding sequence is TGTGCCAGCAGCGTAGGAAGGGGGACAACGAACACCGGGGAGCTGTTTTTT. Translation: CASSVGRGTTNTGELFF.

The rearrangement uses TRBV9 and TRBJ2-5; TRBD2 matches at 10 bases. The V gene's germline CDR1 is SGDLS and CDR2 YYNGEE. J lost 5 bases, V lost 3 bases, and 7 bases had no gene match. There are 15 residues in the CDR3. The CDR3 protein is CASSGGLASVETQYF. CDR3 bases: TGTGCCAGCAGCGGGGGACTAGCGAGTGTTGAGACCCAGTACTTC. Full variable domain (outside the CDR3, taken from reference TRBV9 and TRBJ2-5): DSGVTQTPKHLITATGQRVTLRCSPRSGDLSVYWYQQSLDQGLQFLIQYYNGEERAKGNILERFSAQQFPDLHSELNLSSLELGDSALYFCASSGGLASVETQYFGPGTRLLVL.

This rearrangement joins TRBV27 to TRBJ1-2; D is unclear. V was shortened by 0 bases and J by 1 base, with 6 bases between the two germline ends. This CDR3 is 14 amino acids long. The germline V gene has CDR1 MNHEY and CDR2 SMNVEV (reference sequence). For the CDR3, the DNA is TGTGCCAGCAGTTTATCGCCGGGTAACTATGGCTACACCTTC. Translated, it gives CASSLSPGNYGYTF.

This rearrangement joins TRBV2 to TRBJ2-7; 12 bases line up with TRBD2. Germline V gene sequence: CDR1 SNHLY, CDR2 FYNNEI. Unmatched junction bases numbered 4, after V lost 7 bases and J lost 3 bases. The CDR3 is made up of 14 amino acids. CDR3 region: CASNLAGGLYEQYF. Written as DNA, the CDR3 is TGTGCCAGCAATCTAGCGGGGGGGCTCTACGAGCAGTACTTC.

This chain joins TRBV2 and TRBJ2-2; 7 bases match TRBD1. Germline trimming cut 3 bases from V and 5 bases from J; bases unmatched to any gene: 6. CDR3 length: 15 amino acids. Germline V gives CDR1 SNHLY, CDR2 FYNNEI. The CDR3 spells CASSDSQGWTGELFF. For the CDR3, the DNA is TGTGCCAGCAGTGACTCACAGGGGTGGACCGGGGAGCTGTTTTTT.

V gene TRBV14 combines with J gene TRBJ2-3; maybe TRBD2 (5 bases). CDR1 SGHDN and CDR2 FVKESK come from the germline V gene. The CDR3 has 15 residues. Trimming pared 1 base from V and 4 bases from J, leaving 12 bases between. The CDR3 bases are TGTGCCAGCAGCCAAGGTCGGGGTAAAGCAGATACGCAGTATTTT. It translates to CASSQGRGKADTQYF. Looking up the rest from reference TRBV14 and TRBJ2-3 gives the full variable domain: EAGVTQFPSHSVIEKGQTVTLRCDPISGHDNLYWYRRVMGKEIKFLLHFVKESKQDESGMPNNRFLAERTGGTYSTLKVQPAELEDSGVYFCASSQGRGKADTQYFGPGTRLTVL.

The rearrangement uses TRBV9 and TRBJ2-3; 13 nucleotides line up with TRBD2. This CDR3 region has 18 residues. Germline V lookup: CDR1 SGDLS, CDR2 YYNGEE. Germline trimming cut 0 bases from V and 5 bases from J; bases unmatched to any gene: 9. Here the CDR3 DNA reads TGTGCCAGCAGCGTAGGAGGGACTAGCGGGGCGAGCGGAGATACGCAGTATTTT. This gives the protein CASSVGGTSGASGDTQYF.

The chain uses TRBV3-1 (or the pseudogene TRBV3-2) and TRBJ1-6; TRBD1 aligns across 7 bases. Trimming removed 0 bases from V and 4 bases from J; junction bases left unmatched: 6. The CDR3 spans 17 residues. The germline CDR1 and CDR2 sequences are LGHDT and YNNKEL (reference sequence). The CDR3 DNA reads as TGTGCCAGCAGCCAAGATAGGGCAGGGGGTTATAATTCACCCCTCCACTTT. This sequence encodes CASSQDRAGGYNSPLHF.

DNA of the CDR3: TGTGCCATCAGTGAACAGGGCCCTTTAACTGAAGCTTTCTTT. Encoded protein: CAISEQGPLTEAFF. The chain joins TRBV10-3 to TRBJ1-1; TRBD1 is a possible D gene (6 bases). V lost 3 bases and J 5 bases, leaving 13 bases between the germline ends. There are 14 residues in the CDR3. CDR1 is ENHRY, CDR2 SYGVKD, per germline.

The chain joins TRBV30 to TRBJ2-7, with D uncertain. Deletions cut 2 bases from V and 6 bases from J, with 8 bases between. The CDR3 runs 11 residues. CDR1 is GTSNPN and CDR2 is SVGIG in the germline V gene (reference sequence). CDR3 in amino acids: CAWSKTGEQYF. The CDR3 bases are TGTGCCTGGAGTAAGACTGGCGAGCAGTACTTC.

This chain joins TRBV6-4 and TRBJ2-2, with TRBD1 matching over 7 bases. This CDR3 spans 14 amino acids. V lost 6 bases and J lost 3; bases outside the gene matches: 4. Germline V gene sequence: CDR1 MRHNA, CDR2 SNTAGT. The CDR3 spells CASSEGQDTGELFF. CDR3 DNA: TGTGCCAGCAGCGAAGGACAGGACACCGGGGAGCTGTTTTTT.

The chain combines TRBV9 with TRBJ2-7, with 7 positions matching TRBD1. Germline CDR1 SGDLS, CDR2 YYNGEE. This CDR3 is built from 16 residues. V trimming: 0 bases; J trimming: 0 bases; junction bases outside the gene matches: 6. This CDR3 reads CASSVVGGNFSYEQYF. The CDR3 DNA reads TGTGCCAGCAGCGTAGTAGGGGGCAATTTCTCCTACGAGCAGTACTTC.

The rearrangement uses TRBV27 and TRBJ1-5, with 7 bases lining up with TRBD1. Per the germline V gene, CDR1 is MNHEY and CDR2 is SMNVEV (reference sequence). The CDR3 length is 14 residues. Trimming cost V 4 bases and J 4 bases; bases outside gene matches: 4. The DNA for the CDR3 is TGTGCCAGCAGTTACAGGGGCCCAAATCAGCCCCAGCATTTT. This gives the protein CASSYRGPNQPQHF.

The chain employs TRBV2 and TRBJ1-4, with D possibly TRBD1 on 5 matching bases. The CDR3 is made up of 14 amino acids. Germline V gene lookup returns CDR1 SNHLY and CDR2 FYNNEI. The germline V and J ends were trimmed by 5 bases and 11 bases, with 18 bases remaining between them. CDR3 in DNA: TGTGCCAGCAGTTCGGGCGGGGAGCGGGGGAAACTGTTTTTT. Amino acids: CASSSGGERGKLFF. The full variable domain, rest sourced from reference TRBV2 and TRBJ1-4, is EPEVTQTPSHQVTQMGQEVILRCVPISNHLYFYWYRQILGQKVEFLVSFYNNEISEKSEIFDDQFSVERPDGSNFTLKIRSTKLEDSAMYFCASSSGGERGKLFFGSGTQLSVL.

The gene calls are TRBV15 and TRBJ1-1, with no clear D. The V end was cut by 5 bases, the J end by 1 base, with 8 bases between. Germline lookup yields CDR1 LNHNV and CDR2 YYDKDF (reference sequence). This CDR3 region has 13 residues. This CDR3 is CATSLQSNTEAFF. CDR3 DNA sequence: TGTGCCACCAGCCTTCAGTCGAACACTGAAGCTTTCTTT.

The chain employs TRBV2 and TRBJ2-1; 7 nucleotides align to TRBD2. With V trimmed by 3 bases and J by 8 bases, 16 bases remained unmatched. The CDR3 length is 17 residues. CDR1 and CDR2 from the germline V gene are SNHLY and FYNNEI. The CDR3 spells CASSELRGAGVGDEQFF. For the CDR3, the DNA is TGTGCCAGCAGTGAGCTACGTGGGGCGGGGGTAGGGGATGAGCAGTTCTTC.